Below are 12 T cell receptor beta chains sequenced from a single sample in a study of human T cells and chemical hapten exposure. MiXCR, run by TCRdb on the RACE reads, gives a single entry per CDR3 protein. The table shows tens of thousands of distinct CDR3 sequences, with roughly 9.1% occurring only once. Documented time point: pre-sensitization, week 0. Treatment noted: therapeutic diphenylcyclopropenone sensitization with weekly scalp DPC. Material: whole blood, obtained in connection with sensitization to the hapten diphenylcyclopropenone (DPC). These TCRs come from a woman in her thirties or forties with alopecia areata. Some clones in this sample may be carry-over from other donors' samples.

This clonotype was detected only a few times. J is TRBJ2-2 and V is TRBV7-2, with TRBD1 matching 8 bases. The CDR3 has 21 residues. The germline gives CDR1 SGHTA, CDR2 FQGNSA. J lost 6 bases, V lost 1 base, and 22 bases had no gene match. This chain's CDR3 is CASSLEVRQGAINKRSGELFF. CDR3 coding DNA: TGTGCCAGCAGCTTAGAAGTGCGTCAGGGGGCCATCAATAAAAGGTCCGGGGAGCTGTTTTTT.

The chain has TRBV28 and TRBJ2-7; 7 nucleotides align to TRBD2. The CDR3 contains 15 residues. Germline values: CDR1 MDHEN, CDR2 SYDVKM. Unmatched junction bases numbered 12, after V lost 6 bases and J lost 4 bases. CDR3 in amino acids: CASSSGKQGRYEQYF. The CDR3 nucleotides are TGTGCCAGCAGCAGCGGGAAGCAGGGTCGGTACGAGCAGTACTTC.

This clonotype was counted ten times or more. V usage is TRBV28 and J usage is TRBJ1-1; no definite D call. CDR1 is MDHEN and CDR2 is SYDVKM in the germline V gene. Trimming shortened V by 3 bases and J by 3 bases, and 14 bases separated the two germline ends. CDR3 length equals 15 residues. The CDR3 loop is CASSFLPGRDTEAFF. The DNA of the CDR3 is TGTGCCAGCAGTTTTCTGCCTGGTCGGGACACTGAAGCTTTCTTT.

This clonotype was seen more than once but under ten times. The chain combines TRBV2 with TRBJ2-2; the D gene is possibly TRBD2 (5 bases). The CDR3 runs 14 residues. V dropped 7 bases and J dropped 1 base, with 10 bases sitting between them. The germline CDR1 and CDR2 sequences are SNHLY and FYNNEI. The DNA for the CDR3 is TGTGCCAGCAAGGGAGCATTGAACACCGGGGAGCTGTTTTTT. This encodes CASKGALNTGELFF.

This clonotype was picked up many times. The V and J genes are TRBV5-1 and TRBJ2-1; 11 bases fit TRBD2. The CDR3 loop spans 15 amino acids. Germline V gene lookup returns CDR1 SGHRS and CDR2 YFSETQ. Trimming removed 0 bases from V and 7 bases from J; junction bases left unmatched: 3. CDR3 DNA sequence: TGCGCCAGCAGCTTGGAGGGACTAGCGGTTAATGAGCAGTTCTTC. Its translation is CASSLEGLAVNEQFF.

The J gene is TRBJ1-4, the V gene TRBV6-5; the D gene is possibly TRBD1 (6 bases). CDR1 is MNHEY, CDR2 SVGAGI, per germline. The CDR3 length is 15 residues. V was pared by 5 bases and J by 4 bases, with 14 bases between. As DNA, the CDR3 is TGTGCCAGCAGTAGCCACAGGGCAGTTAATGAAAAACTGTTTTTT. Encoded protein: CASSSHRAVNEKLFF.

The chain is built from TRBV6-2 or TRBV6-3 and TRBJ1-5, with a weak D call TRBD1 (5 bases). The CDR3 contains 14 residues. V gave up 2 bases and J gave up 2 bases, with 7 bases separating them. Germline CDR1 reads MNHEY; CDR2 reads SVGEGT. Here the CDR3 DNA reads TGTGCCAGCAGTTACCCGGGGGGCAATCAGCCCCAGCATTTT. Translating gives CASSYPGGNQPQHF.

This clonotype was picked up many times. This rearrangement joins TRBV4-1 to TRBJ2-1; 11 nucleotides align to TRBD2. Germline-derived CDR1 and CDR2 are MGHRA and YSYEKL. Unmatched junction bases numbered 6, after V lost 6 bases and J lost 2 bases. The CDR3 is made up of 16 amino acids. The CDR3 nucleotides are TGCGCCAGCAGGTACACTAGCGGGGGACCCTACAATGAGCAGTTCTTC. This sequence encodes CASRYTSGGPYNEQFF.

This clonotype appeared a few times. One end of the junction varies from germline; a read error may be responsible. The V call is TRBV19, the J call TRBJ1-4, with D possibly being TRBD1 (5 bases). Germline V lookup: CDR1 LNHDA, CDR2 SQIVND (reference sequence). This CDR3 region has 14 residues. CDR3 coding DNA: TGTGCCAGTACGGAAACAGGCTATAATGAAAAACTGTGTTTT. Its protein product is CASTETGYNEKLCF.

This clonotype was counted only a few times. The chain links TRBV10-3 to TRBJ1-2; D ambiguous. Trimming removed 4 bases from V and 8 bases from J, with 17 bases in between. Per germline, CDR1 ENHRY and CDR2 SYGVKD. This CDR3 is built from 14 residues. This CDR3 is CAISGLDGGGGYTF. The CDR3 DNA follows: TGTGCCATCAGTGGGTTGGACGGAGGTGGAGGCTACACCTTC.

The chain links TRBV7-2 to TRBJ2-5; TRBD2 matches 7 bases. The CDR3 spans 14 residues. Germline CDR1 is SGHTA and CDR2 is FQGNSA. The junction had 5 bases not matched to a gene; V was cut back by 1 base and J by 6 bases. The CDR3 nucleotides read TGTGCCAGCAGCTTAGTAGGAGCGGGAAAGACCCAGTACTTC. It translates to CASSLVGAGKTQYF.

There are many counts of this clonotype. The chain combines TRBV28 with TRBJ1-6, with D unclear. Germline V lookup: CDR1 MDHEN, CDR2 SYDVKM. Trimming shortened V by 3 bases and J by 3 bases, and 6 bases separated the two germline ends. The CDR3 runs 14 residues. The CDR3 region is CASSLKGYNSPLHF. The DNA for the CDR3 is TGTGCCAGCAGTTTGAAGGGCTATAATTCACCCCTCCACTTT.